The subject of this entry is one T cell receptor beta chain. Its specificity is unknown. Relative to the germline gene, one junction end is altered; a read error may explain this. What was sequenced were expressed TCRB transcripts, since all of the isolated RNA had been reverse transcribed. Mean read depth for naive, central memory and regulatory T cell samples was 3.5 million or so reads. The protocol was immunoSEQ multiplex PCR, while the TCRdb copy is restricted to in-frame clones and leaves out a portion. The sample has roughly 310,000 clones; 9.5% to 12% are singletons. This specimen belongs to a study of beta chain features in type 1 diabetes. Findings of the study overall: Shortening of TCRB CDR3s, moderate but significant, appeared in all four CD4+ subsets of Type 1 diabetes patients. The influence of HLA type on TCRB rearrangement stayed undetermined. The similarity of naive, central memory and Treg TCRB repertoires appeared greater among patients than among healthy donors.

The length of the CDR3 is 13 residues. Looked up from germline, CDR1 is GTSNPN and CDR2 is SVGIG (reference sequence). Input material: naive CD4+ T cells from blood. The clonotype was recovered from a woman in her 30s in good health. V is TRBV30 and J is TRBJ2-3, with TRBD2 identical over 13 bases. This CDR3 reads CAWTPTTSGRANF. The CDR3 bases are TGTGCCTGGACACCGACCACTAGCGGGAGGGCGAATTTT.